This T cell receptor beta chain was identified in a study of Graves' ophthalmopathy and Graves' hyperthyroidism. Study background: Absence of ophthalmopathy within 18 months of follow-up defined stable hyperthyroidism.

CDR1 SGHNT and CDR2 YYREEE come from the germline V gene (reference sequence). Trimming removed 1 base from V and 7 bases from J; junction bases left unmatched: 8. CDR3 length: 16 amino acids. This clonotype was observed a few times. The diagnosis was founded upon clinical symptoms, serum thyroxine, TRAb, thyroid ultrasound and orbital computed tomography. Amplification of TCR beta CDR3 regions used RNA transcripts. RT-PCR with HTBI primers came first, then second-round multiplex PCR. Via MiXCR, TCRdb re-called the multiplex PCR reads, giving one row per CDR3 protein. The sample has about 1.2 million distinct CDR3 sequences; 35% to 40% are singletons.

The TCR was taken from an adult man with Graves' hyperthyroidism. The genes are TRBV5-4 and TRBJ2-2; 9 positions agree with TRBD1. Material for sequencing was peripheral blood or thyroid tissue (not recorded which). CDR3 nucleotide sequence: TGTGCCAGCAGCTTGCTCACGGGACAGGGAAGCGGGGAGCTGTTTTTT. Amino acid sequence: CASSLLTGQGSGELFF.